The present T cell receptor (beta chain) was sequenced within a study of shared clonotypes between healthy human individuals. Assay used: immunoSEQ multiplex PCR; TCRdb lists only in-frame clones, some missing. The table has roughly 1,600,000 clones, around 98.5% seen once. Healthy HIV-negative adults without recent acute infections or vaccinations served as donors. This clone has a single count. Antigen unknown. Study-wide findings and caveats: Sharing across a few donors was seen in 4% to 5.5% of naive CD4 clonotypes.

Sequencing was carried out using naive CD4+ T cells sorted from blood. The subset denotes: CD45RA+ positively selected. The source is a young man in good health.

CDR3 amino acids: CASSGLATGELFF. The CDR3 nucleotides are TGTGCCAGCAGTGGATTAGCTACCGGGGAGCTGTTTTTT. The V gene is TRBV6-4, the J gene TRBJ2-2; D is uncertain. Germline V gene data show CDR1 as MRHNA and CDR2 as SNTAGT. V was cut by 4 bases and J by 5 bases, with 8 bases left in between. The CDR3 has 13 residues.